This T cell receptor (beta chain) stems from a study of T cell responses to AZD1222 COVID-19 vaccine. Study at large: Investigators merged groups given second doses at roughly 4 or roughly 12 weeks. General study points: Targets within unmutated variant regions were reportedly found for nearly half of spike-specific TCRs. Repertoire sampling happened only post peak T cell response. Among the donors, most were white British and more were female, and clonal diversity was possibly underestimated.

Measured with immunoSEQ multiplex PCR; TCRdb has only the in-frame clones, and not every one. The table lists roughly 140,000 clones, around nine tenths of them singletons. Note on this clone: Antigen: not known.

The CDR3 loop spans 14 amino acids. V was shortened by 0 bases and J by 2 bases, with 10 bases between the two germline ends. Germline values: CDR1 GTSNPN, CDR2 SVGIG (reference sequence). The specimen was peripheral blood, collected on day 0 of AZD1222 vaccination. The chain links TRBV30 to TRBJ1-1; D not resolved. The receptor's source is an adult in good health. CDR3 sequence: CAWSVPGFNTEAFF. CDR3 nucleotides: TGTGCCTGGAGTGTACCAGGCTTTAACACTGAAGCTTTCTTT.